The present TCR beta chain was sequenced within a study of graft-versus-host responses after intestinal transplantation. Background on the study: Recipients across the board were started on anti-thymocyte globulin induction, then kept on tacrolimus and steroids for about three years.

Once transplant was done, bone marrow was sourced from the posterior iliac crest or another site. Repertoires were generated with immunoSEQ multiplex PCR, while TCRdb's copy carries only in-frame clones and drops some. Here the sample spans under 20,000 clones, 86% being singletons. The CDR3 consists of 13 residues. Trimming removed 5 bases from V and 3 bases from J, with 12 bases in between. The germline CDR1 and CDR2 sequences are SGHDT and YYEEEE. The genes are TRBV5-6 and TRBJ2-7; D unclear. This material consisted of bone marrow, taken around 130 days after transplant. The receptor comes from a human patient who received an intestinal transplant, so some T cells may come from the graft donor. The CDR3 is CASSYDSDYEQYF. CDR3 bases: TGTGCCAGCAGTTATGACTCTGACTACGAGCAGTACTTC.